This T cell receptor (beta chain) was identified in a study of CD8 T cells in Susac syndrome. Germline-derived CDR1 and CDR2 are SQVTM and ANQGSEA. Trimming took 1 base from V and 1 from J; bases not matched to a gene: 3. This CDR3 has 16 amino acids. RNA, at about 0.45 to 1 ug, was reverse transcribed with random hexamers. Multiplex immunoSEQ PCR targeted 54 Vbeta and 13 Jbeta TCR beta segments. TCRdb recomputed calls from the immunoSEQ multiplex PCR reads with MiXCR, one row per CDR3 protein. The table has fewer than 80,000 distinct CDR3 sequences, 94% seen once. The authors sequenced TCR beta from blood CD8+ and CD4+ T cells. The multiple sclerosis controls were treatment-naive patients affected by stable or active relapsing-remitting disease. FACS enriched CD8+ TEMRA cells, while bulk CD8+ and CD4+ were negatively isolated.

The rearrangement links TRBV29-1 to TRBJ2-6; 8 nucleotides align to TRBD1. The clonotype was recovered from a human donor with multiple sclerosis. Sequences were obtained from CD8+ T cells from PBMCs. Written as DNA, the CDR3 is TGCAGCGTTGAAGTAACAGGGGGGTCTGGGGCCAACGTCCTGACTTTC. Its protein product is CSVEVTGGSGANVLTF.